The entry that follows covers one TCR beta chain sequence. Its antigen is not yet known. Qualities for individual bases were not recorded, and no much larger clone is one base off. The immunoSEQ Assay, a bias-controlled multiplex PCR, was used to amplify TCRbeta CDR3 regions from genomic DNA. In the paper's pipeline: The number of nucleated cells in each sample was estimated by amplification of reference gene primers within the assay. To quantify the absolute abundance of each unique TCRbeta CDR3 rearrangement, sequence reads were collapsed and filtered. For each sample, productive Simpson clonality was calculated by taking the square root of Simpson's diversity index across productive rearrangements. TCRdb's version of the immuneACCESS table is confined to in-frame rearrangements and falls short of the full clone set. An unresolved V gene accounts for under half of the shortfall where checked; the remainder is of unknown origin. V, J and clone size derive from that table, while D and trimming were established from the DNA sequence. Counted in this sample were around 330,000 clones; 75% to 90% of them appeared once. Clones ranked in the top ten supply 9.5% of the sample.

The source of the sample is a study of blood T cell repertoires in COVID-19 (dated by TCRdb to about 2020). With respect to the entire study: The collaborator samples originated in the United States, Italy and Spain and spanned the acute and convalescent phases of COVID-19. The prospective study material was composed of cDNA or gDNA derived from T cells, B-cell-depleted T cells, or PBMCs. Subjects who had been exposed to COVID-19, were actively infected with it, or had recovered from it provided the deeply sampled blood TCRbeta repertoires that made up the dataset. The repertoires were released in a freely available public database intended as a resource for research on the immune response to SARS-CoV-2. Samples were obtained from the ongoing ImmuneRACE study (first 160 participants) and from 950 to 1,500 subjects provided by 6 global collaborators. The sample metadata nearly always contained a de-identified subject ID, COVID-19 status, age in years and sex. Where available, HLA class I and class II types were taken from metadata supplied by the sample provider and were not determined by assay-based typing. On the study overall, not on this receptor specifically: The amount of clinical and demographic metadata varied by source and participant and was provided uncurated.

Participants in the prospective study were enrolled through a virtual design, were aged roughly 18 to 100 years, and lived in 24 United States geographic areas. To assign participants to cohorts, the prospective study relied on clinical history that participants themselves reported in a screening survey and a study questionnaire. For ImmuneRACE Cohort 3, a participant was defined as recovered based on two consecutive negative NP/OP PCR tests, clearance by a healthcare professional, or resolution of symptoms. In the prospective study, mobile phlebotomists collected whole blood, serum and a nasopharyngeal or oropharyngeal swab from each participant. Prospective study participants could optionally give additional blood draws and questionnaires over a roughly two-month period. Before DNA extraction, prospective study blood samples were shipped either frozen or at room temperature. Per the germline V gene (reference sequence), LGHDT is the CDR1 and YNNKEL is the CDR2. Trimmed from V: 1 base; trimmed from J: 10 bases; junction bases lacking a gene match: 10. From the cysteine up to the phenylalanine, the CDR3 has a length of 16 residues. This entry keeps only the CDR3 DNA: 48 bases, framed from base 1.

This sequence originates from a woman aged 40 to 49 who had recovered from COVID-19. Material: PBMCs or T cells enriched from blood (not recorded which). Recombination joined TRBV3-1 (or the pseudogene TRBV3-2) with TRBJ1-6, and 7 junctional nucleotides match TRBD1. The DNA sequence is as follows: TGTGCCAGCAGCCAAGCCCGACAGGGTGAATACTCACCCCTCCACTTT. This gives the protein CASSQARQGEYSPLHF.